This TCR beta chain appears in the sequencing data of a study of vaccination effects on CD4 cells after COVID-19. Notes on the study in general: The study found that only 1 of 255 vaccine-induced clones from healthy vaccinees cross-reacted with common cold coronaviruses.

The germline V and J ends were trimmed by 5 bases and 4 bases, with 15 bases remaining between them. This CDR3 has 15 amino acids. Germline assignment: CDR1 MNHEY and CDR2 SVGEGT. Ahead of sequencing, the ViraFEST assay grew antigen-specific CD4+ T cells using viral peptide pools. Upon completion of about 10 days in culture, CD4+ T cells were isolated. Nucleocapsid antibodies were negative in the vaccine recipients, who had never had SARS-CoV-2 infection. Wells containing 1.5 million to 2.5 million PBMC each were cultured with roughly 10 IU/ml IL-2 and 8 to 10 ug/ml peptides. The table came from immunoSEQ multiplex PCR; TCRdb's copy has only in-frame clones and leaves some out. Among 45,000 to 65,000 clones listed, roughly 80% were seen once. Points on this clone: Its target is unknown.

The sequencing used CD4+ T cells from PBMCs cultured with HCoV-229E spike peptides, collected before COVID-19 vaccination. This clonotype was sampled from a human donor who received a COVID-19 vaccine. The V gene is TRBV6-2 or TRBV6-3, the J gene TRBJ1-5; TRBD1 might be the D (6 bases). The chain's CDR3 is CASSQGGGQNQPQHF. DNA of the CDR3: TGTGCCAGCAGTCAGGGAGGGGGGCAGAATCAGCCCCAGCATTTT.